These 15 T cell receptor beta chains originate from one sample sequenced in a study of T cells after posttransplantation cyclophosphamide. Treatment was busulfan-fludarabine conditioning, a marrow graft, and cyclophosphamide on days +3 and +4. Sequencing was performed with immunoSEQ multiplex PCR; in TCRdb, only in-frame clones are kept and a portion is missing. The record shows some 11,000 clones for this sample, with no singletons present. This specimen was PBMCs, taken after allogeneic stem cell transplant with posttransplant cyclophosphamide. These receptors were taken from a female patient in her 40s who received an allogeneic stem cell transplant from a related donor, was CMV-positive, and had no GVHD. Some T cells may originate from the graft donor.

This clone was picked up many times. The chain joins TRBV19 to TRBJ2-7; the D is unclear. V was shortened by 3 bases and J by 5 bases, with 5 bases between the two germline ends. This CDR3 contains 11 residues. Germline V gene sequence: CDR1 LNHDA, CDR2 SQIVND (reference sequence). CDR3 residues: CASSISNEQYF. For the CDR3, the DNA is TGTGCCAGTAGTATCTCTAACGAGCAGTACTTC.

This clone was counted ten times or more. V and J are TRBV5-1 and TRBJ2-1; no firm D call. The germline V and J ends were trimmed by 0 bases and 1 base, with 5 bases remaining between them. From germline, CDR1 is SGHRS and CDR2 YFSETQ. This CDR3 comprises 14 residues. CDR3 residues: CASSLDGSYNEQFF. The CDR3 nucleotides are TGCGCCAGCAGCTTGGACGGTTCCTACAATGAGCAGTTCTTC.

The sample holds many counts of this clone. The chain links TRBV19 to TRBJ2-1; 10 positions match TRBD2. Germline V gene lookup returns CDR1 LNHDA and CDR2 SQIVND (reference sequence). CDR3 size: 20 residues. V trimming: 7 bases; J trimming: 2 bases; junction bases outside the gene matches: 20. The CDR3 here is CASTRRPDSGRPRPYNEQFF. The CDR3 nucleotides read TGTGCCAGTACCCGGAGGCCGGATAGCGGGAGGCCCCGTCCCTACAATGAGCAGTTCTTC.

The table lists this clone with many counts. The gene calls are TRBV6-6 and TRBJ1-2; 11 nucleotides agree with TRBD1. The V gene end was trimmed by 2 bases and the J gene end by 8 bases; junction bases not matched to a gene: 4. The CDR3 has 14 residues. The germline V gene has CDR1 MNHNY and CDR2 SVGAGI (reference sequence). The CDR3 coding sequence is TGTGCCAGCAGTTACACGGGACAGGGGGAGGGCTACACCTTC. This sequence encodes CASSYTGQGEGYTF.

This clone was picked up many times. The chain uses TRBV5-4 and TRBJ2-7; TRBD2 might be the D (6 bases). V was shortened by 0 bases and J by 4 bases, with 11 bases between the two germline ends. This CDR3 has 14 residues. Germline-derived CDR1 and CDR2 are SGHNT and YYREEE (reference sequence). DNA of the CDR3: TGTGCCAGCAGCTTGGACGGGACTTCTTACGAGCAGTACTTC. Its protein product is CASSLDGTSYEQYF.

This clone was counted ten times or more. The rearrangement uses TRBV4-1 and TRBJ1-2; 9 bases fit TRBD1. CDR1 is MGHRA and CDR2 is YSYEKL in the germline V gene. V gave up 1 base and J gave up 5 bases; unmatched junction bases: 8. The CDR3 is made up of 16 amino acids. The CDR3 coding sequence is TGCGCCAGCAGCCAAGTGGGGACAGGGTACGAGTATGGCTACACCTTC. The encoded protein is CASSQVGTGYEYGYTF.

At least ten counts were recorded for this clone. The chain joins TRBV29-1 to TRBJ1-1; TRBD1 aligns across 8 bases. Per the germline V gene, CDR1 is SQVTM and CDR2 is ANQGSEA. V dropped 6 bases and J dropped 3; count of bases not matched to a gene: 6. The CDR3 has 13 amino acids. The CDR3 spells CSVAGQGDTEAFF. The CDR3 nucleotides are TGCAGCGTGGCTGGACAGGGAGACACTGAAGCTTTCTTT.

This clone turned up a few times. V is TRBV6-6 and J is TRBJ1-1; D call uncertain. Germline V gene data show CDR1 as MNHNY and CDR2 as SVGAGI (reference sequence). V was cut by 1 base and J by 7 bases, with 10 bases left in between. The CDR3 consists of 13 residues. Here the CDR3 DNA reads TGTGCCAGCAGTTACTATACTCAAAGTGAAGCTTTCTTT. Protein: CASSYYTQSEAFF.

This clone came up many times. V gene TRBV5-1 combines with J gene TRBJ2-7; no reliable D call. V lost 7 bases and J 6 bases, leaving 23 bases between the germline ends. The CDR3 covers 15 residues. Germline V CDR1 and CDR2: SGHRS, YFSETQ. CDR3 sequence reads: CASQPFPGMSVEQYF. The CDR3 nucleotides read TGCGCCAGCCAACCCTTCCCCGGTATGTCTGTCGAGCAGTACTTC.

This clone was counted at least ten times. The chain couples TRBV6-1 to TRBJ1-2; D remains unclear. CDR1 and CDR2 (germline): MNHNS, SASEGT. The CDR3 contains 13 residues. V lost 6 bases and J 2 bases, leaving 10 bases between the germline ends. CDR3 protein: CASREAWNYGYTF. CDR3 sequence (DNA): TGTGCCAGCAGGGAGGCCTGGAACTATGGCTACACCTTC.

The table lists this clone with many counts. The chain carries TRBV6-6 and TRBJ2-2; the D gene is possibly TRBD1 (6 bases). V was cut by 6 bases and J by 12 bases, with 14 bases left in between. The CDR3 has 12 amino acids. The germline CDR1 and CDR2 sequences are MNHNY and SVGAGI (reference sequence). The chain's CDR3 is CASSYTGPQLFF. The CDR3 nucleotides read TGTGCCAGCAGCTATACAGGGCCCCAGCTGTTTTTT.

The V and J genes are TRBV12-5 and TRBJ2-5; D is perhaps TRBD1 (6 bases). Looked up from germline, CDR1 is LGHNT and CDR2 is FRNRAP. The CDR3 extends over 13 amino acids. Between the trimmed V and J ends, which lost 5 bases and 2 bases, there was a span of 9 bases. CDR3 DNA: TGTGCTAGTGGTACCGGGACACAAGAGACCCAGTACTTC. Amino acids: CASGTGTQETQYF.

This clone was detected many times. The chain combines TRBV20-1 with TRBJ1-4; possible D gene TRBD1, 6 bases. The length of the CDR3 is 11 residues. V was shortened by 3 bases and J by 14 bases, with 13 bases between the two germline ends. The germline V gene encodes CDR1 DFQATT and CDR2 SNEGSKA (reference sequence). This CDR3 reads CSASRGSVLFF. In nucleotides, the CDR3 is TGCAGTGCTAGCAGGGGTTCTGTCCTGTTTTTT.

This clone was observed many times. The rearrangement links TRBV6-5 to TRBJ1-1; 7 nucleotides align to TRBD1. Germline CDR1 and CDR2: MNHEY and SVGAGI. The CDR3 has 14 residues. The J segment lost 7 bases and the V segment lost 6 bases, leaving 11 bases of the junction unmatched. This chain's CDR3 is CASRRTGLIFEAFF. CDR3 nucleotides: TGTGCCAGCAGAAGGACAGGCCTGATATTTGAAGCTTTCTTT.

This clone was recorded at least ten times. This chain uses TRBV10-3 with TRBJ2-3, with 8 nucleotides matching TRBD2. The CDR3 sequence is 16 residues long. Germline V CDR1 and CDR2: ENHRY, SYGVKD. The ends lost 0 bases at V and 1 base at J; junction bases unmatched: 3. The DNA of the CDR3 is TGTGCCATCAGTGAGTCGGCGCGGGGGGGCACAGATACGCAGTATTTT. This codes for CAISESARGGTDTQYF.